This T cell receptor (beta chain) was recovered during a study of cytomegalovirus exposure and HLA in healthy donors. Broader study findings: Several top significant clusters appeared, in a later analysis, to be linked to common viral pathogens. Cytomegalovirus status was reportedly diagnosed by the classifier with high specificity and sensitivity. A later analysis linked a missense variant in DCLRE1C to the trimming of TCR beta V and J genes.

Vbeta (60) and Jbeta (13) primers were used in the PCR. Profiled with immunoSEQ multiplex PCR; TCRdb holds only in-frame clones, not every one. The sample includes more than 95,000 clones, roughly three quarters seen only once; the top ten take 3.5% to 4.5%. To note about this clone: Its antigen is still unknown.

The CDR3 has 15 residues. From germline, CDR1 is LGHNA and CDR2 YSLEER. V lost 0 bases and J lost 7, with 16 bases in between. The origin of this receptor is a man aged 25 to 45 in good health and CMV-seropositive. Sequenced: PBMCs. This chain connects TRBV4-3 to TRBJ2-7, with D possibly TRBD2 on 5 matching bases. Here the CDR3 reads CASSQEKGEEWEQYF. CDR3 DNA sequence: TGCGCCAGCAGCCAAGAAAAGGGAGAGGAGTGGGAGCAGTACTTC.